The present T cell receptor beta chain was sequenced within a study of blood T cell repertoires in COVID-19. At the level of the study: Acute and convalescent COVID-19 samples came from the United States, Italy and Spain.

Each participant's cohort was designated according to participant-reported clinical history. What the recovered Cohort 3 donors had was two negative PCRs, clearance, or symptom resolution. The CDR3 spans 15 residues. Looked up from germline, CDR1 is SGHVS and CDR2 is FQNEAQ. Trimming removed 3 bases at V and 0 bases at J, with 10 bases between. Sequencing was performed with immunoSEQ multiplex PCR; in TCRdb, only in-frame clones are kept and a portion is missing. The sample consists of approximately 200,000 clones, around 84% of them appearing once. This receptor was obtained from a man in his forties who had recovered from COVID-19. The chain employs TRBV7-8 and TRBJ2-3; D might be TRBD2 (5 bases). Sequencing was carried out using PBMCs or T cells enriched from blood (not recorded which). This CDR3 is CASSFRSGSTDTQYF. The CDR3 DNA follows: TGTGCCAGCAGCTTTCGGAGCGGTAGCACAGATACGCAGTATTTT.